This is a list of T cell receptor beta chains from one sample in a study of identical twins. TCRdb passed the 5' RACE reads through MiXCR, listing each CDR3 protein once. The repertoire holds approximately 500,000 distinct CDR3 sequences, with 15% as singletons. This sample was shared with a second study, whose subject was yellow fever vaccine responses in identical twins.

The sample comprised CD4+ T cells sorted from blood. These receptors were obtained from a woman between 18 and 29 years old in good health. Each CDR3 is given with its conserved first and last residue. Each record gives: J gene, clone size, CDR3 length, V gene, D gene, CDR3 protein, CDR3 DNA. A D gene is named only where the DNA matches it firmly. Size is stated for part of the rows, as once, few or many counts, or as a class when the clone is expanded.

TRBJ2-3 . 13 TRBV28 . CASSFLAPDTQYF TGTGCCAGCAGTTTTCTAGCGCCTGATACGCAGTATTTT
TRBJ2-7 . 16 TRBV20-1 . CIHRGGESGRNYEQYF TGCATCCACAGAGGGGGGGAATCCGGGAGAAACTACGAGCAGTACTTC
TRBJ2-2 few 16 TRBV5-1 . CASSLSAMGNTGELFF TGCGCCAGCAGCTTGTCGGCGATGGGGAACACCGGGGAGCTGTTTTTT
TRBJ2-1 . 15 TRBV6-1 TRBD1 CASRRTGDFYNEQFF TGTGCCAGCAGACGTACAGGGGATTTCTACAATGAGCAGTTCTTC
TRBJ2-3 . 14 TRBV2 TRBD2 CATQTGTSKGTQYF TGTGCCACTCAAACCGGGACTAGCAAGGGTACGCAGTATTTT
TRBJ2-5 . 12 TRBV6-5 . CASSYGGETQYF TGTGCCAGCAGTTACGGCGGGGAGACCCAGTACTTC
TRBJ2-7 . 14 TRBV11-3 . CASSFTGTHYEQYF TGTGCCAGCAGCTTCACCGGGACACACTACGAGCAGTACTTC
TRBJ2-5 few 15 TRBV7-9 . CASSLWGDREETQYF TGTGCCAGCAGCTTATGGGGGGACAGAGAAGAGACCCAGTACTTC
TRBJ2-3 few 14 TRBV20-1 . CSASLGRSTDTQYF TGCAGTGCTAGTTTAGGCAGAAGCACAGATACGCAGTATTTT
TRBJ1-5 . 13 TRBV6-1 . CASRSQYGQPQHF TGTGCCAGCAGGTCACAGTACGGTCAGCCCCAGCATTTT
TRBJ2-7 . 15 TRBV7-2 TRBD2 CASSSRTSRSYEQYF TGTGCCAGCAGCTCAAGGACTAGTCGGTCCTACGAGCAGTACTTC
TRBJ2-1 . 11 TRBV12-3/TRBV12-4 . CASSSLDEQFF TGTGCCAGCAGTTCCCTTGATGAGCAGTTCTTC
TRBJ1-1 . 14 TRBV9 . CASSVGSSNTEAFF TGTGCCAGCAGCGTAGGTTCCTCGAACACTGAAGCTTTCTTT
TRBJ2-3 few 15 TRBV10-3 TRBD1 CAISESGQGGDTQYF TGTGCCATCAGTGAGTCCGGACAGGGGGGGGATACGCAGTATTTT
TRBJ2-3 few 18 TRBV12-3/TRBV12-4 TRBD2 CASNKPGLAGHRTDTQYF TGTGCCAGCAATAAACCGGGACTAGCGGGGCATCGCACAGATACGCAGTATTTT
TRBJ2-5 few 15 TRBV29-1 TRBD1 CSVSTGVRVQETQYF TGCAGCGTATCGACAGGGGTGAGGGTACAAGAGACCCAGTACTTC
TRBJ1-2 few 13 TRBV7-9 . CASNPSPLGGYTF TGTGCCAGCAACCCATCCCCCTTAGGCGGCTACACCTTC
TRBJ2-7 . 17 TRBV5-1 TRBD2 CASSFQPVTSGSYEQYF TGCGCCAGCAGCTTTCAACCCGTAACTAGCGGGAGTTACGAGCAGTACTTC
TRBJ2-2 . 14 TRBV10-3 TRBD1 CATWTGSGTGELFF TGTGCCACCTGGACAGGGTCCGGCACCGGGGAGCTGTTTTTT
TRBJ1-1 . 13 TRBV29-1 . CSVSLAGGTEAFF TGCAGCGTTTCTTTGGCGGGTGGGACTGAAGCTTTCTTT
TRBJ2-1 few 17 TRBV7-7 TRBD2 CASSPRGGLAGYNEQFF TGTGCCAGCAGCCCACGGGGGGGACTAGCGGGGTACAATGAGCAGTTCTTC
TRBJ2-1 . 14 TRBV20-1 TRBD1 CSATRGTGGYEQFF TGCAGTGCCACCAGGGGGACAGGGGGGTATGAGCAGTTCTTC
TRBJ2-3 few 15 TRBV5-1 TRBD1 CASSLEGADTDTQYF TGCGCCAGCAGCTTGGAGGGGGCGGACACAGATACGCAGTATTTT
TRBJ2-1 . 15 TRBV7-6 . CASIPWFSRYNEQFF TGTGCCAGCATTCCCTGGTTCAGTCGTTACAATGAGCAGTTCTTC
TRBJ2-2 few 13 TRBV11-2 . CASSPEYTGELFF TGTGCCAGCAGCCCCGAGTACACCGGGGAGCTGTTTTTT
TRBJ2-1 . 18 TRBV11-1 TRBD2 CASSLLGLASTSYNEQFF TGTGCCAGCAGCTTACTCGGACTAGCGAGTACCTCCTACAATGAGCAGTTCTTC
TRBJ2-2 once 14 TRBV21-1 . CASTDRGGPGELFF TGTGCCAGCACCGACAGGGGAGGGCCCGGGGAGCTGTTTTTT
TRBJ2-1 few 17 TRBV7-9 TRBD2 CASSLEGILAGYNEQFF TGTGCCAGCAGCTTAGAGGGGATTCTAGCGGGGTACAATGAGCAGTTCTTC
TRBJ2-3 . 13 TRBV5-4 . CASRTREGDTQYF TGTGCCAGCAGAACACGGGAAGGAGATACGCAGTATTTT
TRBJ2-1 . 11 TRBV7-9 . CASSKAYEQFF TGTGCCAGCAGCAAGGCGTATGAGCAGTTCTTC
TRBJ1-1 few 15 TRBV28 TRBD1 CASSLGDRDYTEAFF TGTGCCAGCAGTCTAGGGGACAGGGATTACACTGAAGCTTTCTTT
TRBJ2-1 many 14 TRBV5-1 . CASRPTWGHNEQFF TGCGCCAGCAGACCGACCTGGGGTCACAATGAGCAGTTCTTC
TRBJ2-6 . 17 TRBV5-1 . CASSPDPSGSGANVLTF TGCGCCAGCAGCCCTGACCCGAGCGGGTCTGGGGCCAACGTCCTGACTTTC
TRBJ2-3 . 19 TRBV6-2/TRBV6-3 TRBD2 CASSYSGLGFLGPILTQYF TGTGCCAGCAGTTACTCGGGACTAGGGTTTCTTGGGCCGATCTTGACGCAGTATTTT
TRBJ2-1 . 20 TRBV6-2/TRBV6-3 TRBD2 CASSSWTSGGLKSSYNEQFF TGTGCCAGCAGTTCCTGGACTAGCGGGGGGCTAAAGAGCTCCTACAATGAGCAGTTCTTC
TRBJ2-1 few 13 TRBV29-1 . CSAAGQSYNEQFF TGCAGCGCCGCGGGACAATCCTACAATGAGCAGTTCTTC
TRBJ2-2 . 16 TRBV6-7 . CASSYVAPGDDRELFF TGTGCCAGCAGTTACGTTGCACCGGGGGACGACAGGGAGCTGTTTTTT
TRBJ2-5 . 15 TRBV12-3/TRBV12-4 TRBD2 CASSILAGARGTQYF TGTGCCAGCAGTATACTAGCGGGGGCCCGGGGGACCCAGTACTTC
TRBJ2-5 few 14 TRBV20-1 TRBD2 CSARGGTSVKTQYF TGCAGTGCTAGAGGGGGTACTAGCGTAAAGACCCAGTACTTC
TRBJ2-3 . 14 TRBV20-1 TRBD2 CSARAGGLTDTQYF TGCAGTGCTAGGGCGGGGGGACTCACAGATACGCAGTATTTT
TRBJ1-1 . 15 TRBV29-1 . CSVTYWDRGNTEAFF TGCAGCGTGACATACTGGGACCGAGGGAACACTGAAGCTTTCTTT
TRBJ1-5 many 13 TRBV2 . CASSGDSNQPQHF TGTGCCAGCTCTGGGGACAGCAATCAGCCCCAGCATTTT
TRBJ2-3 . 16 TRBV12-3/TRBV12-4 . CASSLNRGGSTDTQYF TGTGCCAGCAGTTTAAACAGGGGGGGCAGCACAGATACGCAGTATTTT
TRBJ2-3 . 14 TRBV5-1 . CASSTRTAGDTQYF TGCGCCAGCAGCACCCGGACAGCTGGGGATACGCAGTATTTT
TRBJ2-7 . 16 TRBV4-1 TRBD2 CASSQEASGSSYEQYF TGCGCCAGCAGCCAAGAAGCTAGCGGAAGCTCCTACGAGCAGTACTTC
TRBJ2-2 . 16 TRBV7-2 TRBD2 CASKPRLAGFSGELFF TGTGCCAGCAAACCCCGGCTAGCGGGGTTTTCCGGGGAGCTGTTTTTT